The rows below give T cell receptor beta chains drawn from one sample of a study of vaccination and CD4 T cells after COVID-19. TCRdb passed the PCR reads through MiXCR, listing each CDR3 protein once. Counted here are about 7,800 distinct CDR3 sequences, approximately 40% occurring once; the ten biggest clones make up around 37%. Their antigen targets remain unknown. The sample taken for sequencing was CD4+ T cells from blood, cultured in vitro. The receptors were sampled from a human donor in good health. Both conserved end residues are part of each CDR3. Each record gives: clone size, V gene, J gene, D gene, CDR3 protein, CDR3 DNA. A D gene is named only where the DNA matches it firmly. Size tells how often a clone was seen (once, few, many) or the class of an expanded clone, and some rows leave it out.

.	TRBV7-3	TRBJ2-1	.	CASSLDSQPHNEQFF	TGTGCCAGCAGCTTAGATTCCCAACCCCACAATGAGCAGTTCTTC
.	TRBV4-2	TRBJ2-5	.	CASSPSTLAGTQYF	TGTGCCAGCAGCCCATCGACCCTTGCGGGGACCCAGTACTTC
few	TRBV27	TRBJ2-4	TRBD1	CASSAWDRGSGNIQYF	TGTGCCAGCAGTGCCTGGGACAGGGGATCGGGAAACATTCAGTACTTC
.	TRBV7-3	TRBJ2-3	TRBD1	CASSLAGQGARDTQYF	TGTGCCAGCAGCTTAGCAGGACAGGGGGCGAGAGATACGCAGTATTTT
.	TRBV4-3	TRBJ1-5	.	CASSQVLGAGQPQHF	TGCGCCAGCAGCCAAGTCCTTGGGGCTGGTCAGCCCCAGCATTTT
few	TRBV7-2	TRBJ1-2	.	CASSLRGQASYNYGYTF	TGTGCCAGCAGCTTAAGAGGCCAGGCCTCCTATAACTATGGCTACACCTTC
few	TRBV20-1	TRBJ2-2	TRBD1	CSAGTGGPGELFF	TGCAGTGCCGGGACAGGTGGGCCCGGGGAGCTGTTTTTT
.	TRBV2	TRBJ2-1	.	CASTKDLGGGNEQFF	TGTGCCAGCACCAAAGACCTAGGGGGGGGGAATGAGCAGTTCTTC
.	TRBV28	TRBJ1-2	.	CASSLRLYGYTF	TGTGCCAGCAGTTTACGCCTCTATGGCTACACCTTC
.	TRBV6-2/TRBV6-3	TRBJ2-1	TRBD2	CASSSLGGLAGGSYNEQFF	TGTGCCAGCAGTTCCCTTGGGGGACTAGCGGGAGGTTCCTACAATGAGCAGTTCTTC
few	TRBV20-1	TRBJ2-4	.	CSARGSQTKNIQYF	TGCAGTGCTAGAGGGTCGCAAACCAAAAACATTCAGTACTTC
.	TRBV20-1	TRBJ2-7	.	CSARNGAEQYF	TGCAGTGCTAGGAATGGAGCCGAGCAGTACTTC
.	TRBV20-1	TRBJ2-4	TRBD1	CSASGSGTGGVIQYF	TGCAGTGCTAGTGGGTCCGGGACAGGAGGAGTCATTCAGTACTTC
.	TRBV28	TRBJ1-6	.	CASSSNSPLHF	TGTGCCAGCAGTTCAAATTCACCCCTCCACTTT